A selection of T cell receptor beta chains follows, all from one sample in a study of T cells in narcolepsy. Measured with immunoSEQ multiplex PCR; TCRdb has only the in-frame clones, and not every one. The sample holds some 35,000 clones, roughly four fifths seen once. Specimen: CD45RA- memory CD4+ T cells from PBMCs. These TCRs come from a human donor with narcolepsy. CDR3s include the opening cysteine and the closing phenylalanine or tryptophan. A D gene is named only where the DNA matches it firmly. Rows give clone size only sometimes, using once, few, many, or a class for an expanded clone.

d_gene: TRBD2; j_gene: TRBJ2-3; v_gene: TRBV5-1; abundance: .; CDR3nt: TGCGCCAGCAGCTGGGGGGGAGGCGGCTCAGATACGCAGTATTTT; CDR3aa: CASSWGGGGSDTQYF
d_gene: .; j_gene: TRBJ1-1; v_gene: TRBV5-6; abundance: .; CDR3nt: TGTGCCAGCAGCTTGTCGATCAGGGGTCTACGTGGTTTCTTT; CDR3aa: CASSLSIRGLRGFF
d_gene: .; j_gene: TRBJ2-1; v_gene: TRBV15; abundance: .; CDR3nt: TGTGCCACCAGCAGAAGACAGGCCAATCCGTTCTTC; CDR3aa: CATSRRQANPFF
d_gene: .; j_gene: TRBJ1-1; v_gene: TRBV7-9; abundance: .; CDR3nt: TGTGCCAGCAGACCCCTCGGGATGAACACTGAAGCTTTCTTT; CDR3aa: CASRPLGMNTEAFF
d_gene: TRBD2; j_gene: TRBJ2-4; v_gene: TRBV19; abundance: few; CDR3nt: TGTGCCAGTAGTAACCCTAGCGGGTTAGCCAAAAACATTCAGTACTTC; CDR3aa: CASSNPSGLAKNIQYF
d_gene: .; j_gene: TRBJ1-2; v_gene: TRBV5-6; abundance: few; CDR3nt: TGTGCCAGCAGTTGGGCCGGGGTTAATGGCTACACCTTC; CDR3aa: CASSWAGVNGYTF
d_gene: .; j_gene: TRBJ2-2; v_gene: TRBV5-1; abundance: .; CDR3nt: TGCGCCAGCAGCCCCGACAGGCTTACCGGGGAGCTGTTTTTT; CDR3aa: CASSPDRLTGELFF
d_gene: TRBD1; j_gene: TRBJ1-1; v_gene: TRBV4-3; abundance: .; CDR3nt: TGCGCCAGCAGCCAAGATTACGGTAGGGGACAGGGGTATTCAAAGGCTTTCTTT; CDR3aa: CASSQDYGRGQGYSKAFF
d_gene: .; j_gene: TRBJ1-5; v_gene: TRBV27; abundance: few; CDR3nt: TGTGCCAGCAGTTCCCTGGGCAGGGGAGATCAGCCCCAGCATTTT; CDR3aa: CASSSLGRGDQPQHF
d_gene: TRBD1; j_gene: TRBJ2-7; v_gene: TRBV15; abundance: .; CDR3nt: TGTGCCACCAGCCCCCCGGGACAGGGGACCATCGAGCAGTACTTC; CDR3aa: CATSPPGQGTIEQYF
d_gene: TRBD1; j_gene: TRBJ1-6; v_gene: TRBV9; abundance: .; CDR3nt: TGTGCCAGCAGCCGGGACAGGGGGCCATCACCCCTCCACTTT; CDR3aa: CASSRDRGPSPLHF